These 3 T cell receptor beta chains were all obtained from the same sample, sequenced in a study of T-cell memory formation after mild COVID-19. TCRdb reprocessed the 5' RACE reads via MiXCR and lists one record per CDR3 protein. Of a few hundred thousand distinct CDR3 sequences listed, around an eighth are singletons. Source material: PBMCs or a T cell subset sorted from them (not recorded which). The receptors derive from a man between 18 and 29 years old who had mild COVID-19 (a few samples of this study predate the infection). Cell type and time point are not known.

This CDR3 is CASSSEKTGKADIQYF. The CDR3, as DNA: TGTGCCAGCAGTTCCGAGAAGACAGGAAAAGCGGACATTCAGTACTTC. This sequence joins TRBV12-3 or TRBV12-4 and TRBJ2-4, with D tentatively TRBD1 (6 bases). The CDR3 contains 16 residues. V was shortened by 4 bases and J by 8 bases, with 21 bases between the two germline ends.

The V and J genes are TRBV6-2 or TRBV6-3 and TRBJ2-7; D may be TRBD2 (7 bases). V lost 5 bases and J 6 bases, leaving 20 bases between the germline ends. Germline V CDR1 and CDR2: MNHEY, SVGEGT. The CDR3 consists of 15 residues. CDR3 nucleotides: TGTGCCAGCAGTCCCGGAGGGGGGGGCCTCGGCGAGCAGTACTTC. As protein: CASSPGGGGLGEQYF.

This clonotype occurred many times. CDR3 loop: CASSNPTRIYEQYV. DNA for the CDR3: TGTGCCAGCAGCAACCCCACAAGGATCTACGAGCAGTACGTC. The chain joins TRBV5-6 to TRBJ2-7, with no clear D. Trimming took off 4 bases at V and 3 bases at J, with 14 bases between the two ends. CDR3 size: 14 residues. The germline CDR1 and CDR2 sequences are SGHDT and YYEEEE.